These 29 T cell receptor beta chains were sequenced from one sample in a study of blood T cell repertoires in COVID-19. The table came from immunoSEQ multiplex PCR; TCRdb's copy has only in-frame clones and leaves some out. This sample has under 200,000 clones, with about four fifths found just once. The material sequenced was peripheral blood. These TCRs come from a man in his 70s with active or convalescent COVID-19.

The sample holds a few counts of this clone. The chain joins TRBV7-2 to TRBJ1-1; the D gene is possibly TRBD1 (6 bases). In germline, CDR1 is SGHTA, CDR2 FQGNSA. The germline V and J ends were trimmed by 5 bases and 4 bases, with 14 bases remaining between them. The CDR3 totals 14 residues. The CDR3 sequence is CASSPVGQFTEAFF. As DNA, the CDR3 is TGTGCCAGCAGCCCCGTAGGACAGTTCACTGAAGCTTTCTTT.

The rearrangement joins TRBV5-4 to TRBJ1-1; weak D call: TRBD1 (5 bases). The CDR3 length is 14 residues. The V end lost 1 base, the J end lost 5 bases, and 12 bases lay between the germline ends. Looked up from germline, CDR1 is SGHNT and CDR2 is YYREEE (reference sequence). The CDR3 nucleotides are TGTGCCAGCAGCTTGCGGGGGGTCGGGACTGAAGCTTTCTTT. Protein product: CASSLRGVGTEAFF.

The CDR3 sequence is CATTERQYGGEQFF. The CDR3 DNA sequence: TGTGCCACCACTGAGCGACAGTATGGCGGTGAGCAGTTCTTC. This chain joins TRBV6-6 and TRBJ2-1, with D maybe TRBD1 (5 bases). CDR1 is MNHNY, CDR2 SVGAGI, per germline (reference sequence). The V and J ends lost 10 bases and 9 bases respectively, with 22 bases between them. The CDR3 runs 14 residues.

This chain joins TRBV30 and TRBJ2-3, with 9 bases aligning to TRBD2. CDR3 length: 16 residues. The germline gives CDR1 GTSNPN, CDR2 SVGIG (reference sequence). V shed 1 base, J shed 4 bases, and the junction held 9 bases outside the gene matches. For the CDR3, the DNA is TGTGCCTGGAGTGGAGGTAGCGGGAGATACGCAGATACGCAGTATTTT. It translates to CAWSGGSGRYADTQYF.

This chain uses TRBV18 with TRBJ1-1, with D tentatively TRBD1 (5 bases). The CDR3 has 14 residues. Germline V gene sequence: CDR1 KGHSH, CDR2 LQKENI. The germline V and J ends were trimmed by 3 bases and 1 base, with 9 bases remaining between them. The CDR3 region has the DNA TGTGCCAGCTCACCCGACAGACAGAACACTGAAGCTTTCTTT. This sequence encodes CASSPDRQNTEAFF.

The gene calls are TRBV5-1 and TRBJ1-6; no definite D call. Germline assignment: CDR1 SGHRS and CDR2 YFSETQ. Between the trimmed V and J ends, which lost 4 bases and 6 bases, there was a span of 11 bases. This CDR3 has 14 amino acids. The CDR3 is CASSPYGSNSPLHF. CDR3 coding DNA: TGCGCCAGCAGCCCCTACGGTTCTAATTCACCCCTCCACTTT.

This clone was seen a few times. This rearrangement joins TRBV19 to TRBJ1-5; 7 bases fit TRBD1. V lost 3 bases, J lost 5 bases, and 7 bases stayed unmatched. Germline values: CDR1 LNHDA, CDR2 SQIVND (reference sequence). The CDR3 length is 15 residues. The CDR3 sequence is CASSIGGGAHQPQHF. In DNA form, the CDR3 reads TGTGCCAGTAGTATCGGAGGGGGCGCCCATCAGCCCCAGCATTTT.

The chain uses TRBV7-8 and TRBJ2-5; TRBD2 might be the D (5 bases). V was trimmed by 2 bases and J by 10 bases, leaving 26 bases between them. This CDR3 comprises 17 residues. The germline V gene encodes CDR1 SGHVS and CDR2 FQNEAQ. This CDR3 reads CASSLIGREGGLMNQYF. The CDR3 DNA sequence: TGTGCCAGCAGCTTAATTGGTCGAGAGGGTGGGCTCATGAACCAGTACTTC.

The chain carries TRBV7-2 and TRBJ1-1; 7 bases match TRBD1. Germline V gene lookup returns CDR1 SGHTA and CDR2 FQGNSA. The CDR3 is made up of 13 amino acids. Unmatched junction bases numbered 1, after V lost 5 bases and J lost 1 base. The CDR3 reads CASSGDRNTEAFF. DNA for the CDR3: TGTGCCAGCAGCGGGGACAGGAACACTGAAGCTTTCTTT.

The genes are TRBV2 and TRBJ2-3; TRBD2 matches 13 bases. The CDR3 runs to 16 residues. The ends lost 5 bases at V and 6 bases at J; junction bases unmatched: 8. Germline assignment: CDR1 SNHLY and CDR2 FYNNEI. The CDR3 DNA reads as TGTGCCAGCAGTCAACGACTAGCGGGGGGCGGGGATACGCAGTATTTT. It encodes CASSQRLAGGGDTQYF.

CDR3 residues: CAWSPGQGTHEQYF. In DNA form, the CDR3 reads TGTGCCTGGAGTCCCGGACAGGGTACCCACGAGCAGTACTTC. The chain employs TRBV30 and TRBJ2-7; TRBD1 matches at 8 bases. Germline V lookup: CDR1 GTSNPN, CDR2 SVGIG (reference sequence). This CDR3 region has 14 residues. V lost 2 bases to trimming and J lost 5 bases; unmatched junction nucleotides: 8.

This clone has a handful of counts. CDR3 in amino acids: CASSQQTGTGLYGYTF. The CDR3 DNA is TGCGCCAGCAGCCAGCAGACCGGGACAGGGCTCTATGGCTACACCTTC. The chain carries TRBV4-1 and TRBJ1-2; 9 bases line up with TRBD1. The V gene end was trimmed by 3 bases and the J gene end by 4 bases; junction bases not matched to a gene: 9. The CDR3 has 16 residues. From germline, CDR1 is MGHRA and CDR2 YSYEKL.

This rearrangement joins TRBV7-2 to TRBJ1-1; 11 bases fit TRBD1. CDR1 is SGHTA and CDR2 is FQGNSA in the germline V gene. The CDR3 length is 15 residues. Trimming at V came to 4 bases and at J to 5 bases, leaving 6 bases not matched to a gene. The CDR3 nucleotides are TGTGCCAGCAGCTCCACGGACAGGGGGCAGACTGAAGCTTTCTTT. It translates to CASSSTDRGQTEAFF.

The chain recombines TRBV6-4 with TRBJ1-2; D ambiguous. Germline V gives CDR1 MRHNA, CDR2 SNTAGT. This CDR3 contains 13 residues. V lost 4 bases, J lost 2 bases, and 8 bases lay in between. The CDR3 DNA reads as TGTGCCAGCAGTGTAGCTCTGAACTATGGCTACACCTTC. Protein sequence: CASSVALNYGYTF.

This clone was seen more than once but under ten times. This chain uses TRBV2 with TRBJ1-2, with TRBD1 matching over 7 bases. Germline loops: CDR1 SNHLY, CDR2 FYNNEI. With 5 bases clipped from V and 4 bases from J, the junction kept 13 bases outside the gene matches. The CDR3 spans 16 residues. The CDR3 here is CASSQVDRALIYGYTF. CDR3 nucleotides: TGTGCCAGCAGTCAAGTCGACAGGGCGTTGATCTATGGCTACACCTTC. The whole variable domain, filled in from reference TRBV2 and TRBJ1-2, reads EPEVTQTPSHQVTQMGQEVILRCVPISNHLYFYWYRQILGQKVEFLVSFYNNEISEKSEIFDDQFSVERPDGSNFTLKIRSTKLEDSAMYFCASSQVDRALIYGYTFGSGTRLTVV.

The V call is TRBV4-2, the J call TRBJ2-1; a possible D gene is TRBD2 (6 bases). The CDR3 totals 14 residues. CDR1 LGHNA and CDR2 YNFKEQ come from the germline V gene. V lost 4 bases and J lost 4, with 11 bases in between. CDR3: CASSPGTSYNEQFF. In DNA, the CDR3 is TGTGCCAGCAGCCCCGGGACTTCTTACAATGAGCAGTTCTTC.

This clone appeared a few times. CDR3 bases: TGTGCCAGCAGTTACTCGGGACTGAACTTCGAGCAGTACTTC. It is translated as CASSYSGLNFEQYF. The chain uses TRBV6-5 and TRBJ2-7; D possibly corresponds to TRBD2 (6 bases). The V end lost 0 bases, the J end lost 6 bases, and 12 bases lay between the germline ends. The CDR3 consists of 14 residues. Germline lookup yields CDR1 MNHEY and CDR2 SVGAGI.

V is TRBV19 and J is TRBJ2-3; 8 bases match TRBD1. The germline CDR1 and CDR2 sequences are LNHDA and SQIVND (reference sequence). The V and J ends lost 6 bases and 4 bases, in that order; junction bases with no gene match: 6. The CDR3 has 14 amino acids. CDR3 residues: CASSPTGVPDTQYF. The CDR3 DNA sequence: TGTGCCAGTAGCCCGACAGGGGTACCAGATACGCAGTATTTT.

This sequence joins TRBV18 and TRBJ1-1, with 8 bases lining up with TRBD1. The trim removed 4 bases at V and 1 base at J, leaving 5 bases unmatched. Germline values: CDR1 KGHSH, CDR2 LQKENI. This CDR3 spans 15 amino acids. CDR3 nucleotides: TGTGCCAGCTCACGGGGGACAGGCGAGAACACTGAAGCTTTCTTT. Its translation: CASSRGTGENTEAFF.

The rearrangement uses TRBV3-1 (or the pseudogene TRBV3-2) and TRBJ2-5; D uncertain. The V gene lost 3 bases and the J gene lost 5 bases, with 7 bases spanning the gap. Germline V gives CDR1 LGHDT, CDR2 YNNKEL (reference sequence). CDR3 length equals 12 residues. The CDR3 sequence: CASSQRLETQYF. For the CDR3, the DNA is TGTGCCAGCAGCCAGCGCCTGGAGACCCAGTACTTC.

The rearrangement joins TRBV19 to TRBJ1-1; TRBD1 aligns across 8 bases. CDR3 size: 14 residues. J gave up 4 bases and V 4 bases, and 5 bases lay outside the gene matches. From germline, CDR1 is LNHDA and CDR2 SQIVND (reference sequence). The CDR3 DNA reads TGTGCCAGTAGTACAAACAGGGGGAGCACTGAAGCTTTCTTT. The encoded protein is CASSTNRGSTEAFF.

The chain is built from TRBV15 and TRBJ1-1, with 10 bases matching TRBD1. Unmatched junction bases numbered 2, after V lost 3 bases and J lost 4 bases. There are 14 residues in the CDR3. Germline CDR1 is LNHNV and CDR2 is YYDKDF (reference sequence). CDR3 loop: CATSRDRGTTEAFF. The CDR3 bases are TGTGCCACCAGCAGGGACAGGGGGACCACTGAAGCTTTCTTT.

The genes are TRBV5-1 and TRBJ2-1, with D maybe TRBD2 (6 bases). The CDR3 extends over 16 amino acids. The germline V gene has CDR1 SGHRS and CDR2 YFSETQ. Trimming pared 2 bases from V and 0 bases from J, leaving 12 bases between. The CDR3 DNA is TGCGCCAGCAGCTTATTGCCAGCGGGCTCCTACAATGAGCAGTTCTTC. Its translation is CASSLLPAGSYNEQFF.

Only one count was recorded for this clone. This CDR3 is CASSSTYDRGETQYF. CDR3 DNA: TGTGCCAGCAGCTCCACCTACGACAGGGGAGAGACCCAGTACTTC. V gene TRBV11-2 combines with J gene TRBJ2-5; TRBD1 agrees at 8 bases. CDR3 length equals 15 residues. J was trimmed by 4 bases and V by 4 bases; bases with no gene match: 8. Germline loops: CDR1 SGHAT, CDR2 FQNNGV.

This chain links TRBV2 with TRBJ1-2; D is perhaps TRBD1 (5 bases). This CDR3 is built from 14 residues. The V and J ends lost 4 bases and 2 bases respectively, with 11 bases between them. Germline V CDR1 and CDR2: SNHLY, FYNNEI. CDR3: CASSAGETNYGYTF. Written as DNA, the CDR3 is TGTGCCAGCAGTGCGGGGGAGACGAACTATGGCTACACCTTC.

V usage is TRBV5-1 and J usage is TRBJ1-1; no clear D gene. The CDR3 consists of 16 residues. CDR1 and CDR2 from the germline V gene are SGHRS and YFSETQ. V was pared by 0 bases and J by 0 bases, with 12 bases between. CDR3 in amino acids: CASSLDLSSVNTEAFF. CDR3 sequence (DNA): TGCGCCAGCAGCTTGGATCTGAGTTCCGTGAACACTGAAGCTTTCTTT.

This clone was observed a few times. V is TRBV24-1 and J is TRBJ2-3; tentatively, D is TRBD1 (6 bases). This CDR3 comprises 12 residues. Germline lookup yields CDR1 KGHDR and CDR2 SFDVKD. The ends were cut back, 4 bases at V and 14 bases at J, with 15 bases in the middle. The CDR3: CATSEGTTPVYF. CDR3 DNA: TGTGCCACCAGTGAGGGGACAACGCCGGTGTATTTT.

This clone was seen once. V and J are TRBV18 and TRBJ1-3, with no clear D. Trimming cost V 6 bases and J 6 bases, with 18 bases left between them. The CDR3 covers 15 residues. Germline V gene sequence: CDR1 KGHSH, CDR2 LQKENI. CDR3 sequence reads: CASSMVSGPENTIYF. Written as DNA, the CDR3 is TGTGCCAGCTCCATGGTGAGCGGGCCTGAAAACACCATATATTTT.

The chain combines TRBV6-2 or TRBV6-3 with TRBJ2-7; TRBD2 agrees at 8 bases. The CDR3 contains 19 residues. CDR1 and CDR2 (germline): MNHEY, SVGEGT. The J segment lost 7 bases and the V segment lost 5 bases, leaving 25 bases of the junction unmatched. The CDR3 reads CASSTNPPGHVAGSFEQYF. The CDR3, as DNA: TGTGCCAGCAGTACAAATCCTCCCGGACATGTAGCGGGGTCCTTTGAGCAGTACTTC.